This T cell receptor (beta chain) was recovered during a study of shared clonotypes between healthy human individuals. Regarding the study as a whole: It was anticipated that sequencing depth would influence how many clonotypes donors shared. With few donors, the genetic and exposure-history diversity represented was limited.

Researchers divided each subset's genomic DNA evenly across several immunoSEQ plates. The repertoire was sequenced with immunoSEQ multiplex PCR; TCRdb's copy has only in-frame clones and lacks some. The sample has roughly 680,000 clones; 55% to 80% are singletons. Details on this clone: What it binds is unknown. Within the sample, other DNA sequences also encode this same CDR3.

The germline V gene has CDR1 MNHEY and CDR2 SVGAGI. Trimming pared 6 bases from V and 0 bases from J, leaving 12 bases between. The CDR3 runs 14 residues. This receptor was identified in a woman aged 30 to 39 in good health. Sequenced: memory CD4+ T cells sorted from blood. Subset reported: CD45RA-negative fraction. The genes are TRBV6-5 and TRBJ2-7; D may correspond to TRBD1 or TRBD2 (5 bases each). The CDR3 DNA sequence: TGTGCCAGCAGAGGGACGGCCAGCTCCTACGAGCAGTACTTC. It yields the protein CASRGTASSYEQYF.